The 8 T cell receptor beta chains below come from one sample, sequenced in a study of persistence of HIV-infected CD4 T cells. Sequencing used immunoSEQ version 4 in survey mode. Some clones are missing from TCRdb's copy, which holds only in-frame ones; the method was immunoSEQ multiplex PCR. The sample carries over 30,000 clones, 82% recorded once. These TCRs' antigens remain unknown. Cells were stimulated with CMV-infected fibroblast lysates at about 10 ug/mL. CD40L-negative CD69-negative CD45RO-high memory CD4+ T cells were sorted as populations depleted of antigen-responding cells. Sequenced material: CD4+ T cells sorted from PBMCs after approximately 18-hour stimulation, taken from a patient who received antiretroviral therapy. Receptors originate from an adult woman with HIV who was CMV-seropositive.

This chain uses TRBV5-1 with TRBJ1-3; D unclear. The germline V and J ends were trimmed by 2 bases and 2 bases, with 5 bases remaining between them. Looked up from germline, CDR1 is SGHRS and CDR2 is YFSETQ. This CDR3 contains 13 residues. CDR3 sequence: CASSFEAGNTIYF. As DNA, the CDR3 is TGCGCCAGCAGCTTCGAAGCTGGAAACACCATATATTTT.

The DNA of the CDR3 is TGTGCCAGCAGTTATAGGGGGCTATGGACTGAAGCTTTCTTT. Translated: CASSYRGLWTEAFF. The chain uses TRBV27 and TRBJ1-1, with 7 nucleotides matching TRBD1. Looked up from germline, CDR1 is MNHEY and CDR2 is SMNVEV (reference sequence). This CDR3 has 14 amino acids. V trimming: 4 bases; J trimming: 5 bases; junction bases outside the gene matches: 7.

The V call is TRBV2, the J call TRBJ1-5; 9 nucleotides match TRBD1. CDR1 and CDR2 (germline): SNHLY, FYNNEI. The V and J ends lost 6 bases and 5 bases, in that order; junction bases with no gene match: 8. CDR3 length equals 15 residues. As DNA, the CDR3 is TGTGCCAGCAGAGGAGACAGGGGGAACTATCAGCCCCAGCATTTT. This gives the protein CASRGDRGNYQPQHF.

V is TRBV19 and J is TRBJ2-2, with 8 bases that match TRBD2. The length of the CDR3 is 17 residues. Germline loops: CDR1 LNHDA, CDR2 SQIVND (reference sequence). V dropped 5 bases and J dropped 1; count of bases not matched to a gene: 9. The CDR3 spells CASSSLSGKMNTGELFF. DNA for the CDR3: TGTGCCAGTAGTTCCCTTAGCGGGAAGATGAACACCGGGGAGCTGTTTTTT.

The V and J genes are TRBV30 and TRBJ1-1, with 7 bases identical to TRBD1. The trim removed 4 bases at V and 5 bases at J, leaving 10 bases unmatched. Germline assignment: CDR1 GTSNPN and CDR2 SVGIG (reference sequence). The CDR3 has 14 amino acids. CDR3 in amino acids: CAWTVKGGATEAFF. CDR3 in DNA: TGTGCCTGGACCGTCAAAGGGGGCGCGACTGAAGCTTTCTTT.

J is TRBJ2-5 and V is TRBV6-5; D possibly corresponds to TRBD2 (5 bases). The V gene lost 0 bases and the J gene lost 2 bases, with 13 bases spanning the gap. The CDR3 loop spans 16 amino acids. Germline values: CDR1 MNHEY, CDR2 SVGAGI. The CDR3 sequence: CASSYSGRLIQETQYF. The DNA for the CDR3 is TGTGCCAGCAGTTACTCGGGCAGACTAATACAAGAGACCCAGTACTTC.

The rearrangement links TRBV28 to TRBJ2-6, with D hard to call. V lost 8 bases, J lost 1 base, and 12 bases lay in between. Germline CDR1 is MDHEN and CDR2 is SYDVKM. This CDR3 is built from 15 residues. Here the CDR3 reads CASLQSASGANVLTF. The CDR3 DNA is TGTGCCAGCCTGCAAAGCGCTTCTGGGGCCAACGTCCTGACTTTC.

The chain joins TRBV20-1 to TRBJ2-1; D call uncertain. The ends were cut back, 8 bases at V and 9 bases at J, with 14 bases in the middle. This CDR3 has 11 residues. Germline-derived CDR1 and CDR2 are DFQATT and SNEGSKA (reference sequence). The DNA of the CDR3 is TGCAGTCCTTCCTCCCCGGGTGAGCAGTTCTTC. Protein sequence: CSPSSPGEQFF.